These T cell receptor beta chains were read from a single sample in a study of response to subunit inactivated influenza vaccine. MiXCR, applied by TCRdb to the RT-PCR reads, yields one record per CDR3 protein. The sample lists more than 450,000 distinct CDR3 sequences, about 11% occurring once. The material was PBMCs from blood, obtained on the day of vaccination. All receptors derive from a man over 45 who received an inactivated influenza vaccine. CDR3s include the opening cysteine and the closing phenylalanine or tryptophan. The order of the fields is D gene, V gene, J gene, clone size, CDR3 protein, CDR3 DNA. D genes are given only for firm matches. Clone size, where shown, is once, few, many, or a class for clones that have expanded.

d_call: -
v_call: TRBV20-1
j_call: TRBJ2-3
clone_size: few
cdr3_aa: CSARALGFSTDTQYF
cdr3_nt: TGCAGTGCTAGGGCTCTCGGGTTTAGCACAGATACGCAGTATTTT

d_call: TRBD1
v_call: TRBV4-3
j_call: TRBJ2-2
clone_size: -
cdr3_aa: CASSQAWTGITGELFF
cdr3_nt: TGCGCCAGCAGCCAAGCATGGACAGGGATCACCGGGGAGCTGTTTTTT

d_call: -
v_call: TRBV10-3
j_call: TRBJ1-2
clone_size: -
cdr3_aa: CAISDLRQARQRYGYTF
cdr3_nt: TGTGCCATCAGTGATCTCAGACAGGCCCGGCAGAGGTATGGCTACACCTTC

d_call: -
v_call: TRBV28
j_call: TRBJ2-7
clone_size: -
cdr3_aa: CASRTGTSASEQYF
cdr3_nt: TGTGCCAGCAGAACCGGGACATCAGCCTCCGAGCAGTACTTC

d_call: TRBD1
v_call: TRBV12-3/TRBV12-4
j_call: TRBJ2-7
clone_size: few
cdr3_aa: CASSTRTGGKYEQYF
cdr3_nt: TGTGCCAGCAGTACCAGGACAGGAGGCAAATACGAGCAGTACTTC

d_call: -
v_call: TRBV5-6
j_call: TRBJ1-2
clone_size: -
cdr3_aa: CASSEGQSPVYGYTF
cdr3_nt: TGTGCCAGCAGCGAAGGACAGAGCCCCGTCTATGGCTACACCTTC

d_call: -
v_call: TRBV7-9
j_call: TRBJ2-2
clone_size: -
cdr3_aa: CASSRRDIRLNTGELFF
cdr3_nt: TGTGCCAGCAGCCGTAGGGACATCAGACTGAACACCGGGGAGCTGTTTTTT

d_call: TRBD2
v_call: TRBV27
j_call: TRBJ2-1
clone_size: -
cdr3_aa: CASSSGTSGGVPPGNEQFF
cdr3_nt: TGTGCCAGCAGTTCCGGGACTAGCGGGGGGGTTCCCCCCGGCAATGAGCAGTTCTTC

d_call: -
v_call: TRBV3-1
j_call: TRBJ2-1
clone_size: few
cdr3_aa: CASRPSYNEQFF
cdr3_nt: TGTGCCAGCAGGCCGTCCTACAATGAGCAGTTCTTC

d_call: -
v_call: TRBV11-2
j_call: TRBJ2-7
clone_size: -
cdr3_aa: CASSKGVGNPFTVHEQYF
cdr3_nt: TGTGCCAGCAGCAAAGGGGTAGGGAATCCCTTCACCGTCCACGAGCAGTACTTC

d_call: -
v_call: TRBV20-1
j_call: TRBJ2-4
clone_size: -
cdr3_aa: CSASPTGQNIQYF
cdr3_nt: TGCAGTGCTAGTCCTACTGGTCAAAACATTCAGTACTTC

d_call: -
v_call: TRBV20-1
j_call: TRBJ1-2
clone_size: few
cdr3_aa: CSARVGSVNYGYTF
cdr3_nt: TGCAGTGCTAGAGTAGGCAGCGTAAACTATGGCTACACCTTC

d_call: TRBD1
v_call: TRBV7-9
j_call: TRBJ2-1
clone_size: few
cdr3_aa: CAIPRTGAGNEQFF
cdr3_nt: TGTGCCATCCCCCGGACAGGGGCGGGCAATGAGCAGTTCTTC

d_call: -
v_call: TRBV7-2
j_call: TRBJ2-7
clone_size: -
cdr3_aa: CASSLAYSYEQYF
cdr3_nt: TGTGCCAGCAGCCTAGCGTACTCCTACGAGCAGTACTTC

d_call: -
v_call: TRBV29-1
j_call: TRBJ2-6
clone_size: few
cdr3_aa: CSVSSMLRSGANVLTF
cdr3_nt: TGCAGCGTCTCTTCAATGCTGAGGTCTGGGGCCAACGTCCTGACTTTC

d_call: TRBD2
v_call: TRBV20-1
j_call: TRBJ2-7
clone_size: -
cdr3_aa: CSASGGLATSYEQYF
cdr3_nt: TGCAGTGCCTCGGGCGGACTAGCGACCTCCTACGAGCAGTACTTC

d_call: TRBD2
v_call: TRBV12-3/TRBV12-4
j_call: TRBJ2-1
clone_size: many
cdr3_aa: CASNNGREGRYSYNEQFF
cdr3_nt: TGTGCCAGCAACAATGGACGGGAGGGAAGATACTCCTACAATGAGCAGTTCTTC

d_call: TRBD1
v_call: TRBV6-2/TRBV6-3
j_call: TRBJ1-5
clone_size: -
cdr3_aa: CASRDRKNQPQHF
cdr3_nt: TGTGCCAGCCGGGACAGGAAAAATCAGCCCCAGCATTTT

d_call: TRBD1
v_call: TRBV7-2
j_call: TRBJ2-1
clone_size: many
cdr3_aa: CASSFLGQGLYNEQFF
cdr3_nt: TGTGCCAGCAGCTTTCTCGGACAGGGACTCTACAATGAGCAGTTCTTC

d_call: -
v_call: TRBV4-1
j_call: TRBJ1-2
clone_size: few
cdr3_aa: CASSHGGSTTGYGYTF
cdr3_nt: TGCGCCAGCAGCCATGGGGGCAGTACTACGGGCTATGGCTACACCTTC

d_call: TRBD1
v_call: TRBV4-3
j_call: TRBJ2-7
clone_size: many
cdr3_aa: CASSQDLGQGYEQYF
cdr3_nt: TGCGCCAGCAGCCAAGATTTAGGACAGGGGTACGAGCAGTACTTC

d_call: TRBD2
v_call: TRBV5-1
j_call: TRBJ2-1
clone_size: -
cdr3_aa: CASRAGTSLYNEQFF
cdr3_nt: TGCGCCAGCAGAGCCGGGACTAGCCTATACAATGAGCAGTTCTTC

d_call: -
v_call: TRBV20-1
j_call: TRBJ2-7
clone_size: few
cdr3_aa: CSARDVQGAEQYF
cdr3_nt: TGCAGTGCTAGAGATGTCCAGGGTGCCGAGCAGTACTTC

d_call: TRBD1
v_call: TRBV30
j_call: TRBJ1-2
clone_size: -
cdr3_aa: CAWSGDRWDYTF
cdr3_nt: TGTGCCTGGAGCGGGGACAGGTGGGACTACACCTTC

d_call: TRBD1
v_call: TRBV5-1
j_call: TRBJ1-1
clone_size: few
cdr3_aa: CASSEPTGGTEAFF
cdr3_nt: TGCGCCAGCAGCGAACCGACAGGGGGCACTGAAGCTTTCTTT

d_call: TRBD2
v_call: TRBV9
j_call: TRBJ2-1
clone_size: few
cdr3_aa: CASSDQTSGTPNEQFF
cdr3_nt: TGTGCCAGCAGCGACCAGACTAGCGGGACTCCAAATGAGCAGTTCTTC

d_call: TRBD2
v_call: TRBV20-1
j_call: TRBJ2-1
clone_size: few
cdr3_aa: CSARDLQREVYEQFF
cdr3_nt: TGCAGTGCTAGAGATCTTCAGCGGGAGGTCTATGAGCAGTTCTTC

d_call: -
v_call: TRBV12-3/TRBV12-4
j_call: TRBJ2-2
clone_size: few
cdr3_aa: CASTGSTGELFF
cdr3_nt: TGTGCCAGTACCGGAAGCACCGGGGAGCTGTTTTTT

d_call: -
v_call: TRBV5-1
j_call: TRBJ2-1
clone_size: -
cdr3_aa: CASSPETRSSYNEQFF
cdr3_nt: TGCGCCAGCAGCCCAGAGACCAGAAGCTCCTACAATGAGCAGTTCTTC

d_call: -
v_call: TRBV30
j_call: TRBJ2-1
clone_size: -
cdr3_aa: CAWSVLSRIGEQFF
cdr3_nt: TGTGCCTGGAGTGTACTTAGCAGGATTGGTGAGCAGTTCTTC

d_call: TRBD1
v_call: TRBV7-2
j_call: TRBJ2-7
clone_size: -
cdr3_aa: CASSLYGQGYEQYF
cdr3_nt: TGTGCCAGCAGCTTATATGGACAGGGCTACGAGCAGTACTTC

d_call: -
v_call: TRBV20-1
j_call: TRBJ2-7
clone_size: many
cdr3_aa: CSAPGTQSSYEQYF
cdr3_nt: TGCAGTGCCCCCGGGACCCAAAGCTCCTACGAGCAGTACTTC

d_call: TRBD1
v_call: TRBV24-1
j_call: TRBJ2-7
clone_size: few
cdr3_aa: CATSDGNREGAKKYEQYF
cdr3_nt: TGTGCCACCAGTGACGGGAACCGTGAGGGGGCAAAGAAATACGAGCAGTACTTC

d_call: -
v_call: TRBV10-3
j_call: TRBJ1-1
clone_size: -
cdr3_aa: CAISYESENTEAFF
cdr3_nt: TGTGCCATATCATACGAGTCGGAGAACACTGAAGCTTTCTTT

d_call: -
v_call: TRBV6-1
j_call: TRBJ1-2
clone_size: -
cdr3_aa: CASSEGARFYGYTF
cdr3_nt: TGTGCCAGCAGTGAAGGTGCCAGATTCTATGGCTACACCTTC

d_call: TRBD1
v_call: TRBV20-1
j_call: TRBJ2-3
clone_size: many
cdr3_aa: CSAGTGSTDTQYF
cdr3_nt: TGCAGTGCGGGGACAGGCAGCACAGATACGCAGTATTTT

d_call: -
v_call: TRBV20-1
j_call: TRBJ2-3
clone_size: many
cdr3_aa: CSARDRGVADTQYF
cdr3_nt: TGCAGTGCTAGAGATAGAGGGGTAGCAGATACGCAGTATTTT

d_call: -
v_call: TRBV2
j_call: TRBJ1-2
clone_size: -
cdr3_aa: CASSYLSGTSNGYTF
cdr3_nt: TGTGCCAGCAGTTACCTATCCGGGACCTCAAATGGCTACACCTTC

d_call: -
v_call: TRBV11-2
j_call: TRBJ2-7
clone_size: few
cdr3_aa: CASSLGFEGEQYF
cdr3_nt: TGTGCCAGCAGCTTAGGTTTTGAAGGCGAGCAGTACTTC

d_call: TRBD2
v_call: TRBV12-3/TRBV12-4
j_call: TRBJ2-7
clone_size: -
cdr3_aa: CASSKGTKTYEQYF
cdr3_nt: TGTGCCAGCAGTAAAGGGACTAAAACCTACGAGCAGTACTTC

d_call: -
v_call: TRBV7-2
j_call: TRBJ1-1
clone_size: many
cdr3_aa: CASSLGGGMNTEAFF
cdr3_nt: TGTGCCAGCAGCTTAGGGGGCGGGATGAACACTGAAGCTTTCTTT

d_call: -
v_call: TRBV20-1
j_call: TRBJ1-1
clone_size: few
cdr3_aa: CSASAPEAFF
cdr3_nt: TGCAGTGCTAGTGCCCCTGAAGCTTTCTTT

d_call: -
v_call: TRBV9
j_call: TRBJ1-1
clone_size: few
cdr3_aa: CASSVGQLNTEAFF
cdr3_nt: TGTGCCAGCAGCGTAGGACAGTTGAACACTGAAGCTTTCTTT

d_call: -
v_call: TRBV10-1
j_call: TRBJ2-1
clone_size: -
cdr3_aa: CASSDGAAPYNEQFF
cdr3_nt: TGCGCCAGCAGTGATGGGGCAGCCCCCTACAATGAGCAGTTCTTC

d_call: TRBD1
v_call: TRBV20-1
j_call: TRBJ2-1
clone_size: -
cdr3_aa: CSARDSGTGMYLARDEQFF
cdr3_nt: TGCAGTGCTAGAGATTCGGGGACAGGGATGTATCTGGCGAGGGATGAGCAGTTCTTC

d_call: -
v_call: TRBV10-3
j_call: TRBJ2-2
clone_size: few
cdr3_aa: CAISERTGELFF
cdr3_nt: TGTGCCATCAGTGAGAGAACCGGGGAGCTGTTTTTT

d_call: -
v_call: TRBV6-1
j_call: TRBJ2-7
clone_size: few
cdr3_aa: CASSHTRGPYEQYF
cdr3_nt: TGTGCCAGCAGTCATACGCGGGGTCCCTACGAGCAGTACTTC

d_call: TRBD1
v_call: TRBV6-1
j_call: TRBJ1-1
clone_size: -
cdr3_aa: CASSLTTGGVGKNTEAFF
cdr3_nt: TGTGCCAGCAGCCTCACGACAGGGGGTGTAGGTAAGAACACTGAAGCTTTCTTT

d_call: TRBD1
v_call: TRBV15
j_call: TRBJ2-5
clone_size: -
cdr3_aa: CATSRVVGGGGETQYF
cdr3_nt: TGTGCCACCAGCAGAGTGGTAGGGGGCGGCGGAGAGACCCAGTACTTC

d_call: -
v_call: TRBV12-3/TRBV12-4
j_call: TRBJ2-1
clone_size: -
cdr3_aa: CASSLRGGSWEQFF
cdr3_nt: TGTGCCAGCAGTCTAAGAGGGGGGAGCTGGGAGCAGTTCTTC

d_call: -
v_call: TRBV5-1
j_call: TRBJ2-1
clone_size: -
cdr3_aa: CASSWGTAGVYNEQFF
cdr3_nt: TGCGCCAGCAGCTGGGGGACAGCGGGTGTCTACAATGAGCAGTTCTTC

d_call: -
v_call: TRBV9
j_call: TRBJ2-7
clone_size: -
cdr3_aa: CASSVDPTGLSYEQYF
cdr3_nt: TGTGCCAGCAGCGTAGACCCTACAGGTCTCTCCTACGAGCAGTACTTC

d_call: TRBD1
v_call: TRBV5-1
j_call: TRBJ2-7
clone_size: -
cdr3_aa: CVSSFNPGQGSEQYF
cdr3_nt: TGCGTCAGCAGCTTTAACCCGGGACAGGGTTCCGAGCAGTACTTC